This entry lists 19 T cell receptor beta chains sequenced from one sample in a study of response to subunit inactivated influenza vaccine. TCRdb used MiXCR to reprocess the RT-PCR reads, holding one entry per CDR3 protein. The sample consists of some 150,000 distinct CDR3 sequences, approximately 12% of them appearing once. The sample was also reused in another study, on T cells expressing NK-cell markers. This second study notes: Production of TCR beta cDNA relied on 5'RACE template switching with UMIs.

The specimen comprised CD8+ T cells sorted from PBMCs, sampled about 12 days after vaccination. The receptors were sampled from a man aged 45-65 years who received an inactivated influenza vaccine.

Only a few counts were recorded for this clonotype. The J gene is TRBJ2-6, the V gene TRBV4-1; D unclear. The V end was cut by 0 bases, the J end by 0 bases, with 12 bases between. There are 18 residues in the CDR3. Per the germline V gene, CDR1 is MGHRA and CDR2 is YSYEKL. The CDR3: CASSQDPLLNSGANVLTF. DNA of the CDR3: TGCGCCAGCAGCCAAGATCCTCTCCTAAACTCTGGGGCCAACGTCCTGACTTTC.

V and J are TRBV12-3 or TRBV12-4 and TRBJ2-2, with D hard to call. Trimming took off 7 bases at V and 0 bases at J, with 18 bases between the two ends. This CDR3 has 17 amino acids. The CDR3 nucleotides are TGTGCCAGCAAACACGGCCCTCAGTTCTCGAACACCGGGGAGCTGTTTTTT. Protein sequence: CASKHGPQFSNTGELFF.

This clonotype was observed a handful of times. The J gene is TRBJ2-1, the V gene TRBV13; 10 bases are a match to TRBD2. Per germline, CDR1 PRHDT and CDR2 FYEKMQ (reference sequence). The V and J ends lost 6 bases and 7 bases, in that order; junction bases with no gene match: 9. The CDR3 extends over 15 amino acids. CDR3 sequence reads: CASSPVLAGVNEQFF. CDR3 coding DNA: TGTGCCAGCAGTCCGGTCCTAGCGGGAGTAAATGAGCAGTTCTTC.

The chain links TRBV4-3 to TRBJ2-1, with 8 bases lining up with TRBD2. The V and J ends lost 5 bases and 10 bases, in that order; junction bases with no gene match: 7. The V gene's germline CDR1 is LGHNA and CDR2 YSLEER. This CDR3 spans 13 amino acids. The CDR3 bases are TGCGCCAGCAGCGTTTTCTCGGGGGGGGAGCAGTTCTTC. Translated: CASSVFSGGEQFF.

The V gene is TRBV10-3, the J gene TRBJ2-1; 7 bases are a match to TRBD2. V lost 0 bases to trimming and J lost 1 base; unmatched junction nucleotides: 6. The germline CDR1 and CDR2 sequences are ENHRY and SYGVKD. The length of the CDR3 is 17 residues. The chain's CDR3 is CAISESMGGYSYNEQFF. In DNA, the CDR3 is TGTGCCATCAGTGAGTCTATGGGGGGGTATTCCTACAATGAGCAGTTCTTC.

V and J are TRBV5-1 and TRBJ2-6; 10 nucleotides line up with TRBD1. Trimming removed 4 bases from V and 4 bases from J; junction bases left unmatched: 11. Germline V gives CDR1 SGHRS, CDR2 YFSETQ. The CDR3 has 18 amino acids. CDR3 sequence: CASSRTGGSMWGANVLTF. The CDR3 coding sequence is TGCGCCAGCAGCCGGACAGGGGGTTCCATGTGGGGGGCCAACGTCCTGACTTTC.

This clonotype was observed a few times. V usage is TRBV30 and J usage is TRBJ2-1; tentatively, D is TRBD2 (6 bases). CDR1 and CDR2 (germline): GTSNPN, SVGIG (reference sequence). Trimming shortened V by 8 bases and J by 9 bases, and 20 bases separated the two germline ends. This CDR3 spans 13 amino acids. CDR3 sequence: CASDRRESGEQFF. In DNA, the CDR3 is TGTGCCAGTGATAGACGGGAGTCGGGTGAGCAGTTCTTC.

This clonotype was observed at least ten times. The J gene is TRBJ2-5, the V gene TRBV30; TRBD2 aligns across 7 bases. Trimming at V came to 1 base and at J to 11 bases, leaving 4 bases not matched to a gene. CDR3 length: 11 residues. Germline-derived CDR1 and CDR2 are GTSNPN and SVGIG (reference sequence). The CDR3 nucleotides read TGTGCCTGGAGTGCCGGGACTAATCAGTACTTC. It specifies CAWSAGTNQYF.

The V gene is TRBV12-3 or TRBV12-4, the J gene TRBJ2-1, with 9 bases aligning to TRBD2. The ends lost 5 bases at V and 5 bases at J; junction bases unmatched: 10. This CDR3 contains 16 residues. CDR3 nucleotide sequence: TGTGCCAGCAGTCCGATTCTAGCGGGAAGTAACAATGAGCAGTTCTTC. This encodes CASSPILAGSNNEQFF.

The chain couples TRBV5-1 to TRBJ2-3; the match to TRBD2 covers 9 bases. The trim removed 6 bases at V and 2 bases at J, leaving 7 bases unmatched. The CDR3 is 15 amino acids. Germline-derived CDR1 and CDR2 are SGHRS and YFSETQ. The CDR3 sequence: CASKWSGGNTDTQYF. As DNA, the CDR3 is TGCGCCAGCAAATGGAGCGGGGGGAACACAGATACGCAGTATTTT.

There are a few counts of this clonotype. The chain has TRBV25-1 and TRBJ2-3; possibly TRBD2 for D (6 bases). V lost 5 bases and J lost 6, with 9 bases in between. This CDR3 comprises 12 residues. Germline V gene data show CDR1 as MGHDK and CDR2 as SYGVNS. The CDR3 DNA follows: TGTGCCAGCAGTCGGGGGAGGGATACGCAGTATTTT. It yields the protein CASSRGRDTQYF.

In its sample, this clonotype was seen a few times. The J gene is TRBJ2-1, the V gene TRBV7-6; D unresolved. The V gene lost 2 bases and the J gene lost 1 base, with 9 bases spanning the gap. The germline CDR1 and CDR2 sequences are SGHVS and FNYEAQ. The CDR3 totals 15 residues. CDR3 sequence reads: CASSLSLVSYNEQFF. In DNA, the CDR3 is TGTGCCAGCAGCTTAAGTTTAGTTTCCTACAATGAGCAGTTCTTC.

Turning to this clonotype: A junction boundary mismatches the germline segment, possibly from a read error. This sequence joins TRBV19 and TRBJ1-1; no reliable D call. Germline CDR1 LNHDA, CDR2 SQIVND (reference sequence). The CDR3 has 13 residues. The chain's CDR3 is CTSSMMGITEAFF. The DNA for the CDR3 is TGTACCAGTAGTATGATGGGAATCACTGAAGCTTTCTTT.

This clonotype was counted a few times. This sequence joins TRBV12-3 or TRBV12-4 and TRBJ2-1; TRBD2 is a possible D gene (5 bases). The V gene lost 5 bases and the J gene lost 1 base, with 15 bases spanning the gap. This CDR3 spans 16 amino acids. CDR3 bases: TGTGCCAGCAGTCCACTAGGGCCTTTATCCTACAATGAGCAGTTCTTC. Translated, it gives CASSPLGPLSYNEQFF.

The chain joins TRBV6-5 to TRBJ1-1; no definite D call. The ends were cut back, 8 bases at V and 5 bases at J, with 12 bases in the middle. Germline V lookup: CDR1 MNHEY, CDR2 SVGAGI. The CDR3 runs 12 residues. CDR3 residues: CASAGVGTEAFF. CDR3 coding DNA: TGTGCCAGCGCTGGGGTCGGGACTGAAGCTTTCTTT.

The chain links TRBV29-1 to TRBJ1-5, with D tentatively TRBD1 (5 bases). Germline V lookup: CDR1 SQVTM, CDR2 ANQGSEA. V was trimmed by 4 bases and J by 3 bases, leaving 10 bases between them. This CDR3 comprises 13 residues. The CDR3 reads CSVAAGLNQPQHF. CDR3 DNA sequence: TGCAGCGTTGCGGCAGGGCTCAATCAGCCCCAGCATTTT.

This clonotype was seen a few times. The rearrangement uses TRBV27 and TRBJ1-2, with D possibly matching TRBD1 (6 bases). The V gene lost 4 bases and the J gene lost 0 bases, with 12 bases spanning the gap. The CDR3 has 15 residues. CDR1 is MNHEY and CDR2 is SMNVEV in the germline V gene (reference sequence). The CDR3 DNA reads as TGTGCCAGCAGTTATTCCGGGGGCACTAACTATGGCTACACCTTC. Protein sequence: CASSYSGGTNYGYTF.

This clonotype was counted only a few times. The rearrangement links TRBV27 to TRBJ2-7, with 8 bases matching TRBD1. V lost 7 bases to trimming and J lost 2 bases; unmatched junction nucleotides: 7. CDR1 MNHEY and CDR2 SMNVEV come from the germline V gene (reference sequence). The CDR3 extends over 14 amino acids. The CDR3 DNA follows: TGTGCCAGCACCCAAGGGACAGGTCCCTACGAGCAGTACTTC. It codes for CASTQGTGPYEQYF.

The rearrangement links TRBV4-2 to TRBJ2-7; D call uncertain. The germline V and J ends were trimmed by 0 bases and 3 bases, with 9 bases remaining between them. The CDR3 is 14 amino acids. Germline V gene data show CDR1 as LGHNA and CDR2 as YNFKEQ. The CDR3: CASSQEVNIYEQYF. CDR3 DNA sequence: TGTGCCAGCAGCCAAGAAGTCAATATCTACGAGCAGTACTTC.